The TCR beta chain under discussion was sequenced for a study of blood T cell repertoires in COVID-19. About the research overall: COVID-19 samples, acute and convalescent, were from the United States, Italy and Spain. Sources were T cells, B-cell-depleted T cells, or PBMCs; the material itself was cDNA or gDNA.

Germline loops: CDR1 KGHSH, CDR2 LQKENI. With 6 bases clipped from V and 6 bases from J, the junction kept 9 bases outside the gene matches. CDR3 length: 15 residues. In the study's own analysis: Nucleated cell counts were estimated from reference gene primer amplification. Sequencing was performed with immunoSEQ multiplex PCR; in TCRdb, only in-frame clones are kept and a portion is missing. Clone size and the V and J calls come from that table; the DNA yielded D and trimming. The sample records some 48,000 clones, roughly 86% being singletons. The chain couples TRBV18 to TRBJ2-4, with 9 bases matching TRBD1. The TCR was taken from a human donor in a cohort sampled during active COVID-19. Sequenced material: peripheral blood. CDR3 sequence reads: CASSPGTGKGNIQYF. CDR3 nucleotide sequence: TGTGCCAGCTCCCCCGGGACAGGGAAAGGAAACATTCAGTACTTC.